These 11 T cell receptor beta chains were sequenced from one sample in a study of T cell clonality in common variable immunodeficiency. Findings of the study overall: Reportedly, TCR beta sequences from common variable immunodeficiency showed fewer deletions and N-nucleotide insertions.

These TCRs are of unknown antigen specificity. Using immunoSEQ multiplex PCR, the repertoire was profiled, and TCRdb retains in-frame clones only, with some absent. Listed for the sample are about 33,000 clones, none seen a single time. Sequencing was carried out using peripheral blood mononuclear cells. These receptor sequences come from a human donor with common variable immunodeficiency.

This clone turned up a few times. The read falls 3 residues short of the CDR3 end, and the missing part is taken from the germline J gene. The chain couples TRBV2 to TRBJ1-2; D is uncertain. Germline V gene sequence: CDR1 SNHLY, CDR2 FYNNEI. There are 12 residues in the CDR3. CDR3 sequence reads: CASPTPRSGYTF. The sequenced CDR3 bases are TGTGCCAGTCCTACCCCCAGGAGCGGC.

This clone has just a few counts. The read gets to within 3 residues of the CDR3 end, and the germline J gene fills in the rest. The chain joins TRBV18 to TRBJ1-4; D may be TRBD1 (6 bases). V lost 3 bases, J lost 4 bases, and 15 bases lay in between. The CDR3 totals 16 residues. Germline V gene lookup returns CDR1 KGHSH and CDR2 LQKENI. CDR3 protein: CASSPLAGQLNEKLFF. CDR3 bases read: TGTGCCAGCTCACCCCTTGCCGGACAGCTTAATGAAAAA.

There are many counts of this clone. The observed sequence ends 3 residues before the CDR3 terminus, with the missing tail filled in from the germline J gene. The chain has TRBV6-1 and TRBJ1-2; 9 bases align to TRBD1. The CDR3 is made up of 14 amino acids. CDR1 and CDR2 from the germline V gene are MNHNS and SASEGT. With V trimmed by 2 bases and J by 5 bases, 3 bases remained unmatched. The CDR3 bases that were read are TGTGCCAGCAGTGAAATACAGGGGGCTTATGGC. Amino acids: CASSEIQGAYG. The whole CDR3 sequence reads CASSEIQGAYGYTF.

This clone was detected many times. The read ends 3 residues before the CDR3 terminus; that terminus is restored from the germline J gene. This chain links TRBV30 with TRBJ1-5; the D gene is possibly TRBD1 (6 bases). The ends were cut back, 2 bases at V and 0 bases at J, with 11 bases in the middle. The CDR3 totals 15 residues. Per the germline V gene, CDR1 is GTSNPN and CDR2 is SVGIG (reference sequence). This CDR3 is CAWSKGTTSNQPQHF. Partial CDR3 DNA: TGTGCCTGGAGTAAAGGGACAACTAGCAATCAGCCC.

This clone was seen many times. The CDR3: CASSEEGNSPLHF. The part of the CDR3 DNA that was read is TGTGCCAGCAGTGAAGAAGGGAATTCACCC. The chain employs TRBV6-1 and TRBJ1-6, with D uncertain. From the germline J gene comes the end of the CDR3, since the read stops 3 residues before it. This CDR3 spans 13 amino acids. Trimming took off 1 base at V and 7 bases at J, with 5 bases between the two ends. Looked up from germline, CDR1 is MNHNS and CDR2 is SASEGT.

A remark on this clone: Read sequence stops 3 residues before the CDR3 end, and the germline J gene provides the missing end. V usage is TRBV19 and J usage is TRBJ1-1, with a weak D call TRBD1 (5 bases). The V and J ends lost 1 base and 4 bases respectively, with 10 bases between them. The CDR3 covers 14 residues. In germline, CDR1 is LNHDA, CDR2 SQIVND (reference sequence). CDR3 sequence: CASSIGREGTEAFF. Incomplete CDR3 DNA: TGTGCCAGTAGTATAGGCAGGGAGGGCACTGAA.

A note on this clone: The read ends 3 residues early relative to the CDR3; the germline J gene fills the gap. The V gene is TRBV30, the J gene TRBJ1-2; 7 nucleotides line up with TRBD1. The CDR3 is made up of 15 amino acids. Germline values: CDR1 GTSNPN, CDR2 SVGIG (reference sequence). V trimming: 3 bases; J trimming: 6 bases; junction bases outside the gene matches: 13. CDR3 bases read: TGTGCCTGGAGACAAGGGGGCGAAGTATGTAATGGC. Translating gives CAWRQGGEVCNG. The whole CDR3 protein reads CAWRQGGEVCNGYTF.

This clone has ten or more counts. The CDR3 end is not reached by the read, which stops 3 residues before it; the germline J gene fills it in. The chain joins TRBV5-1 to TRBJ1-1; maybe TRBD1 (5 bases). The V end was cut by 1 base, the J end by 1 base, with 11 bases between. The CDR3 sequence is 15 residues long. Germline CDR1 SGHRS, CDR2 YFSETQ. CDR3: CASSLLQGGNTEAFF. CDR3 bases read: TGCGCCAGCAGCTTGCTGCAGGGTGGGAACACTGAA.

As concerns this clone: With the read ending 3 residues before the CDR3 end, the germline J gene is used to fill in that end. The chain combines TRBV18 with TRBJ2-4, with D perhaps TRBD1 or TRBD2 (6 bases each). Trimming left V 3 bases short and J 6 bases short, with 24 bases between. The CDR3 spans 18 residues. CDR1 is KGHSH, CDR2 LQKENI, per germline. The CDR3 loop is CASSPGGTLLNARNIQYF. CDR3 DNA, as far as it was read: TGTGCCAGCTCACCGGGCGGGACACTCTTAAATGCAAGAAACATT. Looking up the rest from reference TRBV18 and TRBJ2-4 gives the full variable domain: NAGVMQNPRHLVRRRGQEARLRCSPMKGHSHVYWYRQLPEEGLKFMVYLQKENIIDESGMPKERFSAEFPKEGPSILRIQQVVRGDSAAYFCASSPGGTLLNARNIQYFGAGTRLSVL.

Turning to this clone: Read sequence stops 3 residues before the CDR3 end, and the germline J gene provides the missing end. The V and J genes are TRBV19 and TRBJ2-1; 10 bases line up with TRBD2. CDR1 and CDR2 from the germline V gene are LNHDA and SQIVND (reference sequence). The V gene end was trimmed by 3 bases and the J gene end by 9 bases; junction bases not matched to a gene: 5. The CDR3 is made up of 14 amino acids. Partial CDR3 DNA: TGTGCCAGTAGTATGCTAGCGGGGGTGAGTGAG. It encodes CASSMLAGVSE. The CDR3 as a whole reads CASSMLAGVSEQFF.

This clone was counted only a few times. The read stops 3 residues short of the end of the CDR3; the missing end is completed from the germline J gene. V usage is TRBV30 and J usage is TRBJ1-2; 8 bases line up with TRBD1. J gave up 0 bases and V 5 bases, and 8 bases lay outside the gene matches. This CDR3 is built from 15 residues. In germline, CDR1 is GTSNPN, CDR2 SVGIG (reference sequence). The DNA read from the CDR3 is TGTGCCTGGGGGAATCAGGGGGCGTCTAACTATGGC. Amino acid sequence: CAWGNQGASNYG. The full CDR3 reads CAWGNQGASNYGYTF.